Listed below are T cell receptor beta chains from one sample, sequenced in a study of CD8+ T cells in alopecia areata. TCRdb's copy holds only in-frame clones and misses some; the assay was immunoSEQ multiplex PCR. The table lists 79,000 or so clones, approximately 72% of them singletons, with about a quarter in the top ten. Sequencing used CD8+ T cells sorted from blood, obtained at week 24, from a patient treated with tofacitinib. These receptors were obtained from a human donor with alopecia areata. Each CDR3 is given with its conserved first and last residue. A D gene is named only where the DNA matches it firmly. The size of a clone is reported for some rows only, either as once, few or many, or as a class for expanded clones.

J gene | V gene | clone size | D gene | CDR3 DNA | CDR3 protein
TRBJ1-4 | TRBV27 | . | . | TGTGCCAGCAACCGGGGAACTAATGAAAAACTGTTTTTT | CASNRGTNEKLFF
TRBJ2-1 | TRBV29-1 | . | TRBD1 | TGCAGCGTTGAATCGGACAGGGTAGCCTACAATGAGCAGTTCTTC | CSVESDRVAYNEQFF
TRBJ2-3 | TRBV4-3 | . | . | TGCGCCAGCAGCCAGGCGGCTGGAACTTACACAGATACGCAGTATTTT | CASSQAAGTYTDTQYF
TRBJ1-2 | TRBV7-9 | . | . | TGTGCCAGCAGCCCTGGTCTGGGCGCGGATGGCTACACCTTC | CASSPGLGADGYTF
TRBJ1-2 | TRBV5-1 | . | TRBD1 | TGCGCCAGCAGCTCATGGGACAGCAATGGCTACACCTTC | CASSSWDSNGYTF
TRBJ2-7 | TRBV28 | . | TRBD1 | TGTGCCAGCAGTGACAGGGACGAGCAGTACTTC | CASSDRDEQYF
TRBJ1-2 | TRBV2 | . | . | TGTGCCAGCAGTCCGGGGGGTATGGGAAACCACACCTTC | CASSPGGMGNHTF
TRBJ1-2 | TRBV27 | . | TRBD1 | TGTGCCAGCAGTTTATCGGGACAGGGTAGTGGCTATGGCTACACCTTC | CASSLSGQGSGYGYTF
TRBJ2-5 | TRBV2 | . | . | TGTGCCAGCATCGGAGGGGGGATCAGTCAAGAGACCCAGTACTTC | CASIGGGISQETQYF
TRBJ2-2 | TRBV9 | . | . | TGTGCCAGCAGCGTAGAAGGGGGGAACACCGGGGAGCTGTTTTTT | CASSVEGGNTGELFF
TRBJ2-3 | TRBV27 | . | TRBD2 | TGTGCCATCGGACTAGCGGGACGTGGAGATACGCAGTATTTT | CAIGLAGRGDTQYF
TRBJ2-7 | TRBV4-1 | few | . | TGCGCCAGCAGCCAAACAGGGAGCTCCTACGAGCAGTACTTC | CASSQTGSSYEQYF
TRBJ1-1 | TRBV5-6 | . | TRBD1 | TGTGCCAGCAGGCCACAGGGGGGGAACACTGAAGCTTTCTTT | CASRPQGGNTEAFF
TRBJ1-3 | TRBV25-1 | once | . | TGTGCCACCGTCAACAGGGCCGGAAACACCATATATTTT | CATVNRAGNTIYF
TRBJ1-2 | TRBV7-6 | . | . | TGTGCCAGCAGGGCGGGGGGATCTTATGGCTACACCTTC | CASRAGGSYGYTF